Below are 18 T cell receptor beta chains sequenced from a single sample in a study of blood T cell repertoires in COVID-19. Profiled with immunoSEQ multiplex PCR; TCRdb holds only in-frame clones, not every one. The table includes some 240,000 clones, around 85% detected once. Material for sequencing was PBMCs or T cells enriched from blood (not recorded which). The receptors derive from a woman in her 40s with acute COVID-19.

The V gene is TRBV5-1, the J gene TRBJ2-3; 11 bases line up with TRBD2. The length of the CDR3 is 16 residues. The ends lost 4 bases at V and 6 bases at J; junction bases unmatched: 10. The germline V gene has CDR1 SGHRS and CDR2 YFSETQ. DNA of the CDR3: TGCGCCAGCAGCAATAGCGGGAGGGCCATCGAGGATACGCAGTATTTT. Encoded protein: CASSNSGRAIEDTQYF.

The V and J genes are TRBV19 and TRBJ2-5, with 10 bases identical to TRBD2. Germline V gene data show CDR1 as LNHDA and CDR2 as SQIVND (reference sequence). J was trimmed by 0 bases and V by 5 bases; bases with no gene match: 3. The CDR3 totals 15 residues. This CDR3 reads CASSVGLADQETQYF. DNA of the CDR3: TGTGCCAGTAGTGTCGGACTAGCGGACCAAGAGACCCAGTACTTC.

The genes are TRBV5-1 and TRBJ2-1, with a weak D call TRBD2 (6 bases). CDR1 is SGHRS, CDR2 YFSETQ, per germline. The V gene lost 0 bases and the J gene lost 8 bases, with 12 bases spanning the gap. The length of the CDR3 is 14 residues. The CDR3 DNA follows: TGCGCCAGCAGCTTGGAACTAGCCCTCCATGAGCAGTTCTTC. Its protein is CASSLELALHEQFF.

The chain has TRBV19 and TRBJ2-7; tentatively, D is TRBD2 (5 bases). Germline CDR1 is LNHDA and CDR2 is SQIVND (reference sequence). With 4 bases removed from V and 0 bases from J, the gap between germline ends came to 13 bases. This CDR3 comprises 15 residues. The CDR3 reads CASSTGRRSSYEQYF. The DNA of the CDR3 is TGTGCCAGTAGTACCGGACGGAGGAGCTCCTACGAGCAGTACTTC.

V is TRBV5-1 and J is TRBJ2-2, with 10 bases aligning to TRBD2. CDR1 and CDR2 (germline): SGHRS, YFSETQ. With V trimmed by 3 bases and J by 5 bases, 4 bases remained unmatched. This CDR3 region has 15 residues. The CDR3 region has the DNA TGCGCCAGCAGCTCTCTAGCGGGAGATACCGGGGAGCTGTTTTTT. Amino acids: CASSSLAGDTGELFF.

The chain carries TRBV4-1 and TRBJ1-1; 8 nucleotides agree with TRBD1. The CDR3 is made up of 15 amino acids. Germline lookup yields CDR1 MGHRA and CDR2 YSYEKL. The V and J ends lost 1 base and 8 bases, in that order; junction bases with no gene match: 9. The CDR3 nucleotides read TGCGCCAGCAGCCAAGTCGCGACAGGGGATAGGGAAGCTTTCTTT. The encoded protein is CASSQVATGDREAFF.

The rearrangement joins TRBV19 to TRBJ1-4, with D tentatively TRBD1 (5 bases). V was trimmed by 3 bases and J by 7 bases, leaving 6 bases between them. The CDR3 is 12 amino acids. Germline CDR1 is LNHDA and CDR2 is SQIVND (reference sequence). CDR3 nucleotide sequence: TGTGCCAGTAGTATTAGGGGTGAAAAACTGTTTTTT. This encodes CASSIRGEKLFF.

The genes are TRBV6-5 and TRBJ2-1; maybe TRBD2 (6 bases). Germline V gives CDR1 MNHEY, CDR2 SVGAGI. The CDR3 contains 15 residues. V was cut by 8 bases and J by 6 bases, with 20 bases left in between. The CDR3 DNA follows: TGTGCCAGCTCTCCCCGGGGGACTTGGGGCAATGAGCAGTTCTTC. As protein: CASSPRGTWGNEQFF.

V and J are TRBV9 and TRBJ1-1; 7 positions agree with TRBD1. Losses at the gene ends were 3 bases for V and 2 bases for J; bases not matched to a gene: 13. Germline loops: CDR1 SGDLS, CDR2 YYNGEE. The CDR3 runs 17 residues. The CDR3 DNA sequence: TGTGCCAGCAGCGCATCGGAGGGGGGACAGCGAAACACTGAAGCTTTCTTT. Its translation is CASSASEGGQRNTEAFF. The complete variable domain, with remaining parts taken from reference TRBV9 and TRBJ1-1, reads DSGVTQTPKHLITATGQRVTLRCSPRSGDLSVYWYQQSLDQGLQFLIQYYNGEERAKGNILERFSAQQFPDLHSELNLSSLELGDSALYFCASSASEGGQRNTEAFFGQGTRLTVV.

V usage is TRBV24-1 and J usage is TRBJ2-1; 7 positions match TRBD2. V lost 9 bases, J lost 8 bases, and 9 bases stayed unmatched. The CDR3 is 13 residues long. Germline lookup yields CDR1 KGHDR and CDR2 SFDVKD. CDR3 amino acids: CATGREGHDEQFF. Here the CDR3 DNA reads TGTGCCACCGGGAGGGAGGGCCACGATGAGCAGTTCTTC.

This CDR3 is CASSFRTGTADTQYF. CDR3 nucleotides: TGTGCCAGCAGCTTCAGGACAGGGACCGCAGATACGCAGTATTTT. The chain combines TRBV11-3 with TRBJ2-3; 8 nucleotides line up with TRBD1. This CDR3 spans 15 amino acids. V lost 3 bases to trimming and J lost 4 bases; unmatched junction nucleotides: 6. Germline assignment: CDR1 SGHNT and CDR2 YENEEA.

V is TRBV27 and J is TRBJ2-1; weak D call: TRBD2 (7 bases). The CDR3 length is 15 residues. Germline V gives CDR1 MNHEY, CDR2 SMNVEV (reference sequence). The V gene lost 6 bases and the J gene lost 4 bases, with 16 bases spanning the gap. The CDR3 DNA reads TGTGCCAGCAGCCCGGGGGCTAGCGGATACAATGAGCAGTTCTTC. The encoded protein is CASSPGASGYNEQFF.

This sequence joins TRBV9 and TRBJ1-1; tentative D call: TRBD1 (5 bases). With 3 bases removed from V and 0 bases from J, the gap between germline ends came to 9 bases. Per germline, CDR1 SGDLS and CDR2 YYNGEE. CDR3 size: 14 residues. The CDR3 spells CASSDGHLNTEAFF. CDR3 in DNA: TGTGCCAGCAGCGACGGACATCTGAACACTGAAGCTTTCTTT.

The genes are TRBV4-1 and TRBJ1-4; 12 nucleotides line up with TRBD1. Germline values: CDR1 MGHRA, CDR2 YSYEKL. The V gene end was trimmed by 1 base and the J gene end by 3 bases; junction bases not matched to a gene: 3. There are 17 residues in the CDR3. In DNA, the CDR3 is TGCGCCAGCAGCCAAGGGGGACAGGGGGCTTCTAATGAAAAACTGTTTTTT. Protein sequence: CASSQGGQGASNEKLFF.

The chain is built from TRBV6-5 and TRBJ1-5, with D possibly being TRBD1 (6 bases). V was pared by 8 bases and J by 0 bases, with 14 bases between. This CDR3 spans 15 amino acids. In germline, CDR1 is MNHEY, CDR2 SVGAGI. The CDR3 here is CASGGALDSNQPQHF. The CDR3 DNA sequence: TGTGCCAGCGGGGGGGCGTTGGATAGCAATCAGCCCCAGCATTTT.

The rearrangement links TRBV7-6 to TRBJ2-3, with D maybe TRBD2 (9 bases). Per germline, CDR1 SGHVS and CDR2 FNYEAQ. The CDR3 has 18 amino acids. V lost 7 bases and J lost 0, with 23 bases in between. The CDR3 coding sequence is TGTGCCAGCACCCAGGGGGCTAGCGGGACTTCTAGCACAGATACGCAGTATTTT. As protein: CASTQGASGTSSTDTQYF.

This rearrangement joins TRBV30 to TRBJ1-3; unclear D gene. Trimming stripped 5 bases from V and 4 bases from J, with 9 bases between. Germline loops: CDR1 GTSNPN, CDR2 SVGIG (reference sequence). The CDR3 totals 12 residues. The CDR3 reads CAWGGEGNTIYF. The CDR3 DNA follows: TGTGCCTGGGGCGGTGAGGGAAACACCATATATTTT. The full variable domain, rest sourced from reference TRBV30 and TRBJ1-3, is SQTIHQWPATLVQPVGSPLSLECTVEGTSNPNLYWYRQAAGRGLQLLFYSVGIGQISSEVPQNLSASRPQDRQFILSSKKLLLSDSGFYLCAWGGEGNTIYFGEGSWLTVV.

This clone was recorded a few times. The CDR3 bases are TGTGCCAGCAGCCAAATGACAGGCCCTTCCTCCTACAATGAGCAGTTCTTC. It specifies CASSQMTGPSSYNEQFF. The chain links TRBV3-1 (or the pseudogene TRBV3-2) to TRBJ2-1; tentatively, D is TRBD1 (6 bases). The CDR3 covers 17 residues. Germline V CDR1 and CDR2: LGHDT, YNNKEL (reference sequence). V lost 2 bases, J lost 0 bases, and 14 bases lay in between.